A selection of T cell receptor beta chains follows, all from one sample in a study of blood T cells in healthy people across ages. TCRdb reanalysed the 5' RACE reads using MiXCR and keeps one entry per CDR3 protein. The profile shows about 1.5 million distinct CDR3 sequences, about 42% of them singletons. Specimen: blood. The receptors derive from a young woman in good health. The CDR3 runs from the conserved cysteine through the conserved F or W. The order of the fields is clone size, D gene, V gene, J gene, CDR3 DNA, CDR3 protein. The D gene is left open where the match is weak. Clone size is given for some rows only: seen once, a few or many times, or a class if the clone is expanded.

>NA|TRBD2|TRBV25-1|TRBJ2-7
TGTGCCAGCAAGCCGGGACTAGCGGGAGGGCGCCAATTGTACTTC
CASKPGLAGGRQLYF
>NA|NA|TRBV12-3/TRBV12-4|TRBJ1-5
TGTGCCAGCAGCCTCGGGTGGCAGGGACTTAGCAATCAGCCCCAGCATTTT
CASSLGWQGLSNQPQHF
>NA|NA|TRBV20-1|TRBJ2-5
TGCAGTGCTAGAGATTACGAGGGGCATGTAGGGGAGACCCAGTACTTC
CSARDYEGHVGETQYF
>NA|TRBD1|TRBV28|TRBJ1-1
TGTGCCAGCAGTTTACTCTCCTACCGGGACAGGGGGGGGGTTGAAGCTTTCTTT
CASSLLSYRDRGGVEAFF
>few|NA|TRBV12-3/TRBV12-4|TRBJ2-1
TGTGCCAGCAGTTTACTAGTGATGGAGGGTGAGCAGTTCTTC
CASSLLVMEGEQFF
>few|NA|TRBV5-1|TRBJ2-1
TGCGCCAGCAGCTTGTGGCCTGCTAGTGGGATAGACAATGAGCAGTTCTTC
CASSLWPASGIDNEQFF
>NA|NA|TRBV29-1|TRBJ2-7
TGCAGCGTTCCCTCTCGTCGGGGCTCGTACAATGAGCAGTACTTC
CSVPSRRGSYNEQYF
>NA|NA|TRBV28|TRBJ2-3
TGTGCCAGCAGTTCTGGCGCTACTAGCACAGATACGCAGTATTTT
CASSSGATSTDTQYF
>NA|TRBD2|TRBV3-1|TRBJ2-5
TGTGCCAGCAGCCAAGAGTCGGGGACTAGCCCAGAGACCCAGTACTTC
CASSQESGTSPETQYF
>NA|TRBD1|TRBV2|TRBJ2-7
TGTGCCAGCAGTGAAGGACAGGGCTCCTTCTACGAGCAGTACTTC
CASSEGQGSFYEQYF
>NA|NA|TRBV12-5|TRBJ2-7
TGTGCTAGTGGTTCGTCAGGGGGGCAGTCCTACGAGCAGTACTTC
CASGSSGGQSYEQYF